This TCR beta chain derives from a study of cytomegalovirus exposure and HLA in healthy donors. Primers for the PCR totalled 60 Vbeta and 13 Jbeta. TCRdb's table, derived via immunoSEQ multiplex PCR, lists solely in-frame clones and lacks some. The sample contains approximately 150,000 clones, roughly 76% of which appear only once. Whole-study results and caveats: With DRB1 most and HLA-C fewest, TCR association rates differed between HLA loci in a later analysis. Apparent HLA restriction characterized most CMV-associated TCR beta chains in a later analysis.

This clone is a singleton in its sample. The antigen remains unidentified. Sequenced sample: PBMCs. This TCR was recovered from a human donor in good health.

The chain's CDR3 is CASSPEPPGVTEAFF. The CDR3 coding sequence is TGTGCCAGCAGCCCCGAACCGCCGGGGGTCACTGAAGCTTTCTTT. The chain recombines TRBV9 with TRBJ1-1; the D gene is possibly TRBD1 (5 bases). The CDR3 is 15 amino acids. Germline CDR1 SGDLS, CDR2 YYNGEE. V shed 4 bases and J shed 4 bases, with 17 bases lying between them.